This T cell receptor (beta chain) stems from a study of lymphopenia after photon versus proton radiotherapy. Assay: immunoSEQ multiplex PCR; the TCRdb copy retains only in-frame clones and omits some. The table lists more than 20,000 clones, more than 80% of them singletons. The TCR comes from a man aged 30 to 39 with gastric cancer. The sample was peripheral blood, taken from a patient treated with photon-based radiotherapy.

The CDR3 nucleotides read TGTGCCAGCTTAGTGGACACTGAAGCTTTCTTT. Translated: CASLVDTEAFF. V and J are TRBV2 and TRBJ1-1; D is undetermined. The CDR3 has 11 residues. Trimming removed 8 bases from V and 3 bases from J, with 7 bases in between. From germline, CDR1 is SNHLY and CDR2 FYNNEI.